This entry concerns a single T cell receptor beta chain. This sample was taken from a study of blood T cell repertoires in COVID-19. The assay was immunoSEQ multiplex PCR, and TCRdb's table has in-frame clones only and misses some. The table includes some 260,000 clones, about 89% detected once. Per germline, CDR1 MNHEY and CDR2 SMNVEV (reference sequence). The CDR3 consists of 15 residues. V was clipped by 6 bases and J by 8 bases; unmatched bases: 9. This TCR derives from a man aged 40-49 years who had recovered from COVID-19. Sequencing used PBMCs or T cells enriched from blood (not recorded which). The chain links TRBV27 to TRBJ2-1; 11 bases are shared with TRBD2. The CDR3 DNA follows: TGTGCCAGCAGACAGACTAGCGGGATGGGGTATGAGCAGTTCTTC. Translating it yields CASRQTSGMGYEQFF.